This note documents a single T cell receptor beta chain sequence. This sample is part of a study of response to subunit inactivated influenza vaccine. MiXCR was run by TCRdb on the RT-PCR reads, yielding one entry per CDR3 protein. The repertoire holds a few hundred thousand distinct CDR3 sequences, 10% to 12% seen once, with about 10% in the top ten. The germline CDR1 and CDR2 sequences are LNHNV and YYDKDF (reference sequence). The V gene end was trimmed by 7 bases and the J gene end by 9 bases; junction bases not matched to a gene: 26. The CDR3 extends over 19 amino acids. Separately, the same data were catalogued under a study of T cells expressing NK-cell markers. As that study records: With UMIs, 5'RACE template switching was used to make TCR beta cDNA. For about six donors, the dominant NKG2C+ clonotypes made up 1.0-7.0% of their CD8+ T cells. Similarly, these clonotypes led the CD3+CD56-NKG2C+ fraction as well in a handful of donors.

The clonotype comes from a man in his fifties or sixties who received an inactivated influenza vaccine. The material sequenced was PBMCs from blood, taken on the day of vaccination. This chain uses TRBV15 with TRBJ2-1; 8 positions agree with TRBD2. The CDR3 reads CATKNLGGRLGVREGEQFF. CDR3 coding DNA: TGTGCCACCAAAAACCTAGGCGGGAGGCTGGGCGTAAGGGAGGGTGAGCAGTTCTTC.